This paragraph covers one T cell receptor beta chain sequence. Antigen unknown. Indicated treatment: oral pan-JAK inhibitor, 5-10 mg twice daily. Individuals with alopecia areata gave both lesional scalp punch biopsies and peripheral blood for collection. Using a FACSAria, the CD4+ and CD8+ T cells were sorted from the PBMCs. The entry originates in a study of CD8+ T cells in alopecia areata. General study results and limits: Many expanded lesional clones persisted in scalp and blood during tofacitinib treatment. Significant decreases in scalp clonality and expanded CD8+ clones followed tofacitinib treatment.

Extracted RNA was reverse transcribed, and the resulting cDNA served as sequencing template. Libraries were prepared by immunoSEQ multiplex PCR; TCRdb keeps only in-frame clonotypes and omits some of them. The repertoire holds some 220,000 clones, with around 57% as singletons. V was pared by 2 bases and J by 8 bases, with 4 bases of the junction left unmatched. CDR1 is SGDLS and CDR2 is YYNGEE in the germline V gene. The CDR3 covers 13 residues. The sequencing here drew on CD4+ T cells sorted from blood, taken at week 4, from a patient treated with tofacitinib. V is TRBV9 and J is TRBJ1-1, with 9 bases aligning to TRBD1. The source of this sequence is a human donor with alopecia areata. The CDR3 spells CASSVTGQGEAFF. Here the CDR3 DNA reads TGTGCCAGCAGCGTTACGGGACAGGGCGAAGCTTTCTTT.